This entry lists 12 T cell receptor beta chains sequenced from one sample in a study of T cells in Graves' hyperthyroidism and ophthalmopathy. Amplification targeted TCR beta CDR3 regions from RNA transcripts. Researchers ran a first-round RT-PCR on the TCR CDR3 using the HTBI primer set. MiXCR, applied by TCRdb to the multiplex PCR reads, yields one record per CDR3 protein. This sample carries under 550,000 distinct CDR3 sequences, roughly 13% of them seen once, and the ten largest clones take 5% to 6%. Sequences were obtained from blood. The receptors shown here come from a woman between 18 and 29 years old with Graves' hyperthyroidism.

Many counts were recorded for this clonotype. The chain has TRBV29-1 and TRBJ2-1; D call uncertain. CDR3 size: 13 residues. The V end was cut by 4 bases, the J end by 0 bases, with 7 bases between. The germline V gene has CDR1 SQVTM and CDR2 ANQGSEA. CDR3 DNA sequence: TGCAGCGTTGTACAGTCCTCCTACAATGAGCAGTTCTTC. This gives the protein CSVVQSSYNEQFF.

This clonotype has just a few counts. V gene TRBV5-1 combines with J gene TRBJ2-1; D unresolved. Trimming took off 0 bases at V and 6 bases at J, with 10 bases between the two ends. This CDR3 spans 14 amino acids. Germline-derived CDR1 and CDR2 are SGHRS and YFSETQ. In nucleotides, the CDR3 is TGCGCCAGCAGCTTGGTAGTAGAAAGCAATGAGCAGTTCTTC. Its translation: CASSLVVESNEQFF.

A few counts support this clonotype. The chain employs TRBV20-1 and TRBJ2-1; perhaps D is TRBD1 or TRBD2 (5 bases each). V shed 3 bases and J shed 1 base, with 22 bases lying between them. Germline V gene data show CDR1 as DFQATT and CDR2 as SNEGSKA (reference sequence). The CDR3 has 18 amino acids. The CDR3 coding sequence is TGCAGTGCTAGGGGGGAAACAGGTGGAAGGAGTTCCTACAATGAGCAGTTCTTC. It translates to CSARGETGGRSSYNEQFF.

This clonotype came up many times. The V call is TRBV7-9, the J call TRBJ2-2, with unresolved D. CDR1 is SEHNR, CDR2 FQNEAQ, per germline (reference sequence). This CDR3 is built from 13 residues. Trimming removed 7 bases from V and 8 bases from J, with 14 bases in between. The CDR3 nucleotides read TGTGCCAGCAAGACCCAAGGTTGGGGGGAGCTGTTTTTT. Its translation: CASKTQGWGELFF. Looking up the rest from reference TRBV7-9 and TRBJ2-2 gives the full variable domain: DTGVSQNPRHKITKRGQNVTFRCDPISEHNRLYWYRQTLGQGPEFLTYFQNEAQLEKSRLLSDRFSAERPKGSFSTLEIQRTEQGDSAMYLCASKTQGWGELFFGEGSRLTVL.

This clonotype has only a few counts. An end of the junction differs from the germline gene, which may be a read error. This chain links TRBV10-2 with TRBJ1-1, with D possibly being TRBD1 (6 bases). The CDR3 runs 14 residues. The germline V gene encodes CDR1 WSHSY and CDR2 SAAADI. The CDR3 here is CASSPRQGHTEALF. CDR3 sequence (DNA): TGCGCCAGCAGTCCTCGCCAGGGGCACACTGAAGCTCTCTTT.

There are many counts of this clonotype. V usage is TRBV7-9 and J usage is TRBJ2-1; 14 positions match TRBD2. After removal of 4 bases from V and 7 bases from J, the junction contained 15 bases not matched to a gene. Germline V CDR1 and CDR2: SEHNR, FQNEAQ (reference sequence). There are 19 residues in the CDR3. CDR3 in DNA: TGTGCCAGCAGCTCAGTCCGTCGGACTAGCGGGAGGTTAGGGAATGAGCAGTTCTTC. Translating it yields CASSSVRRTSGRLGNEQFF.

On this clonotype itself: Just one base apart from a much larger clone, this may be a read error. This chain joins TRBV6-1 and TRBJ2-2; 7 positions match TRBD1. This CDR3 has 14 residues. Germline CDR1 and CDR2: MNHNS and SASEGT. CDR3 coding DNA: TGTGCCAGCAGTGAGGAACAGGGGAACGGGGAGCTGTCTTTT. Translated: CASSEEQGNGELSF.

This clonotype was counted ten times or more. The chain recombines TRBV20-1 with TRBJ2-7; 7 bases match TRBD1. Per germline, CDR1 DFQATT and CDR2 SNEGSKA (reference sequence). With 6 bases clipped from V and 2 bases from J, the junction kept 10 bases outside the gene matches. The CDR3 length is 14 residues. The CDR3 loop reads CSANSDRPTYEQYF. CDR3 coding DNA: TGCAGTGCCAACTCGGACAGGCCTACCTACGAGCAGTACTTC.

This clonotype has ten or more counts. V gene TRBV11-3 combines with J gene TRBJ2-1; D call uncertain. CDR1 is SGHNT, CDR2 YENEEA, per germline. V was trimmed by 4 bases and J by 6 bases, leaving 7 bases between them. CDR3 length: 12 amino acids. The CDR3 loop reads CASSSNSNEQFF. The CDR3 DNA reads TGTGCCAGCAGCTCGAATTCCAATGAGCAGTTCTTC.

This clonotype was detected ten times or more. V usage is TRBV5-6 and J usage is TRBJ1-5, with 10 bases aligning to TRBD1. Trimming cost V 8 bases and J 1 base; bases outside gene matches: 3. Germline CDR1 is SGHDT and CDR2 is YYEEEE. The CDR3 has 14 residues. CDR3 in DNA: TGTGCCAGTAGGGACAGGGGAAGCAATCAGCCCCAGCATTTT. This encodes CASRDRGSNQPQHF.

This chain joins TRBV7-2 and TRBJ2-1; D gene uncertain. The germline V and J ends were trimmed by 2 bases and 0 bases, with 8 bases remaining between them. CDR1 is SGHTA, CDR2 FQGNSA, per germline. This CDR3 comprises 15 residues. Here the CDR3 DNA reads TGTGCCAGCAGCTTACACTGGAGCTCCTACAATGAGCAGTTCTTC. It is translated as CASSLHWSSYNEQFF.

The sample holds many counts of this clonotype. The chain links TRBV2 to TRBJ1-5, with 10 bases identical to TRBD1. Per germline, CDR1 SNHLY and CDR2 FYNNEI. Trimming removed 1 base from V and 0 bases from J; junction bases left unmatched: 0. The CDR3 covers 16 residues. Here the CDR3 DNA reads TGTGCCAGCAGTGAAGGGACAGGGGGTAGCAATCAGCCCCAGCATTTT. Translating gives CASSEGTGGSNQPQHF. Supplemented by reference TRBV2 and TRBJ1-5, the full variable domain reads EPEVTQTPSHQVTQMGQEVILRCVPISNHLYFYWYRQILGQKVEFLVSFYNNEISEKSEIFDDQFSVERPDGSNFTLKIRSTKLEDSAMYFCASSEGTGGSNQPQHFGDGTRLSIL.